This T cell receptor beta chain was identified in a study of post-analysis software for immune sequencing data. Across the study: Clinical courses comprised relapsing-remitting, secondary progressive and progressive-relapsing multiple sclerosis.

Prepared TCR beta cDNA libraries contained unique molecular identifiers. MiXCR was run by TCRdb on the PCR reads, yielding one entry per CDR3 protein. The table records approximately 730,000 distinct CDR3 sequences, 46% of them present only once. General study results and limits: TRBV segments more frequent in patients than in controls numbered about 5 and included TRBV5-6, TRBV5-1 and TRBV20-1.

Points on this clonotype: Its matching antigen is unknown.

Germline CDR1 reads LGHNT; CDR2 reads FRNRAP. The CDR3 runs 15 residues. After removal of 1 base from V and 9 bases from J, the junction contained 9 bases not matched to a gene. Sequences were obtained from blood. V usage is TRBV12-5 and J usage is TRBJ2-1; 7 nucleotides line up with TRBD2. The sequence came from a girl aged 10 to 17 with multiple sclerosis. Written as DNA, the CDR3 is TGTGCTAGTGGTTTGGCCTTAGCGGGCCACAGTGAGCAGTTCTTC. Translating it yields CASGLALAGHSEQFF.